This TCR beta chain derives from a study of shared clonotypes between healthy human individuals. To note about this clone: Its target is unknown.

Study-wide results and caveats: Generation probabilities were higher for clonotypes shared across all four sorted-subset donors than for unshared ones. Naive CD4 clonotype sharing across several donors was about 5%.

The CDR3 length is 18 residues. V was shortened by 0 bases and J by 7 bases, with 25 bases between the two germline ends. CDR1 is SGDLS and CDR2 is YYNGEE in the germline V gene. Terminally differentiated effector memory CD45RA+ cells were excluded from the naive CD8 cells, which were CD45RO-negative and positively selected for CCR7. As handled by the study authors: ImmunoSEQ yielded junction-only sequences lacking quality scores, so filtering differed. The method was immunoSEQ multiplex PCR; TCRdb's version includes in-frame clones alone and lacks a portion of them. That table gives V, J and clone size, and the DNA gave D and trimming. The sample records around 1,900,000 clones, around 93% being singletons.

Sequencing input: naive CD8+ T cells from PBMCs. The sequence was obtained from a man younger than 35 in good health. Some clones in this sample may be carry-over from other donors' samples. This chain connects TRBV9 to TRBJ1-2; no reliable D call. The CDR3 protein is CASSVEPSRQGVLGGYTF. For the CDR3, the DNA is TGTGCCAGCAGCGTAGAGCCTTCCCGACAAGGCGTTCTAGGTGGCTACACCTTC. The complete variable domain, with remaining parts taken from reference TRBV9 and TRBJ1-2, reads DSGVTQTPKHLITATGQRVTLRCSPRSGDLSVYWYQQSLDQGLQFLIQYYNGEERAKGNILERFSAQQFPDLHSELNLSSLELGDSALYFCASSVEPSRQGVLGGYTFGSGTRLTVV.